What follows are 9 T cell receptor beta chains derived from one specimen sequenced in a study of response to subunit inactivated influenza vaccine. Via MiXCR, TCRdb re-called the RT-PCR reads, giving one row per CDR3 protein. The data contain 150,000 to 200,000 distinct CDR3 sequences, about 10% of them singletons. The sample was non-naive T cells sorted from PBMCs, taken on the day of vaccination. Receptors originate from a man aged 50-59 years who received an inactivated influenza vaccine.

This clonotype was detected a few times. The chain carries TRBV19 and TRBJ2-2; no firm D call. The CDR3 runs to 13 residues. V dropped 6 bases and J dropped 1 base, with 6 bases sitting between them. Germline CDR1 LNHDA, CDR2 SQIVND (reference sequence). CDR3 residues: CASSSQNTGELFF. CDR3 bases: TGTGCCAGTAGCTCACAGAACACCGGGGAGCTGTTTTTT.

This rearrangement joins TRBV13 to TRBJ2-1; D is unresolved. V was pared by 5 bases and J by 6 bases, with 14 bases between. This CDR3 has 14 amino acids. The germline gives CDR1 PRHDT, CDR2 FYEKMQ (reference sequence). The CDR3 nucleotides read TGTGCCAGCAGCCCTGGGCTCTTCTGCAATGAGCAGTTCTTC. It encodes CASSPGLFCNEQFF.

The count of this clonotype is one. The chain has TRBV18 and TRBJ2-1, with 8 nucleotides matching TRBD2. The V gene end was trimmed by 3 bases and the J gene end by 4 bases; junction bases not matched to a gene: 5. Looked up from germline, CDR1 is KGHSH and CDR2 is LQKENI. This CDR3 contains 15 residues. The chain's CDR3 is CASSPSGGEYNEQFF. In DNA form, the CDR3 reads TGTGCCAGCTCACCTTCGGGAGGGGAGTACAATGAGCAGTTCTTC.

The chain employs TRBV18 and TRBJ2-7; D is undetermined. From germline, CDR1 is KGHSH and CDR2 LQKENI. V was cut by 4 bases and J by 0 bases, with 7 bases left in between. This CDR3 region has 13 residues. The CDR3 loop reads CASSHTHSYEQYF. Here the CDR3 DNA reads TGTGCCAGCTCACACACACACTCCTACGAGCAGTACTTC.

This chain connects TRBV7-2 to TRBJ2-7; 7 bases line up with TRBD1. The CDR3 sequence is 16 residues long. V shed 4 bases, J shed 4 bases, and the junction held 13 bases outside the gene matches. The V gene's germline CDR1 is SGHTA and CDR2 FQGNSA. CDR3 DNA sequence: TGTGCCAGCAGCTGGGGAACAGGGGCGGACAGGTACGAGCAGTACTTC. Residues: CASSWGTGADRYEQYF.

CDR3 in amino acids: CASRRSTSTDTQYF. The CDR3 nucleotides read TGTGCCAGCAGAAGGAGTACCAGCACAGATACGCAGTATTTT. The V call is TRBV6-1, the J call TRBJ2-3; no definite D call. Trimming stripped 6 bases from V and 0 bases from J, with 10 bases between. This CDR3 spans 14 amino acids. Per germline, CDR1 MNHNS and CDR2 SASEGT.

CDR3: CAIRTSGGRRTGELFF. DNA of the CDR3: TGTGCCATCAGGACTAGCGGGGGGCGGCGCACCGGGGAGCTGTTTTTT. The chain employs TRBV10-3 and TRBJ2-2, with TRBD2 identical over 13 bases. This CDR3 is 16 amino acids long. Germline V CDR1 and CDR2: ENHRY, SYGVKD. Losses at the gene ends were 6 bases for V and 4 bases for J; bases not matched to a gene: 5.

The chain combines TRBV20-1 with TRBJ2-3, with 9 bases that match TRBD1. V was pared by 3 bases and J by 3 bases, with 10 bases of the junction left unmatched. CDR3 size: 16 residues. Germline assignment: CDR1 DFQATT and CDR2 SNEGSKA (reference sequence). CDR3 sequence: CSASTVTGGVTDTQYF. CDR3 DNA: TGCAGTGCTAGCACCGTTACAGGGGGCGTAACAGATACGCAGTATTTT.

V and J are TRBV6-2 or TRBV6-3 and TRBJ2-2; the D is unclear. Germline loops: CDR1 MNHEY, CDR2 SVGEGT. The CDR3 has 12 residues. V was clipped by 0 bases and J by 8 bases, with 4 bases between them. DNA for the CDR3: TGTGCCAGCAGTTACTCTATGGGGGAGCTGTTTTTT. Its translation: CASSYSMGELFF.